The source of this T cell receptor beta chain is a study of T cells in Graves' hyperthyroidism and ophthalmopathy. Overall study results and limits: Prediction of ophthalmopathy progression came a median 6.5 months pre-onset. Clonotypes that were expanded in thyroid above 0.001 mostly appeared in blood too.

RNA transcripts were the template for amplifying TCR beta CDR3 regions. The TCR CDR3 first-round RT-PCR relied on the HTBI primer set. Using its own MiXCR run on the multiplex PCR reads, TCRdb lists one record per CDR3 protein. The sample has 600,000 or so distinct CDR3 sequences, 12% to 15% seen once. Ophthalmopathy cases scored 3 or more on the Clinical Activity Score and 4 or more on NOSPECS grade, with duration below 3 months. A roughly 10 ml volume of fresh peripheral blood provided the PBMCs. The CDR3 is 14 amino acids. V was trimmed by 5 bases and J by 1 base, leaving 11 bases between them. Germline V lookup: CDR1 SGHTA, CDR2 FQGNSA. This clonotype was picked up many times. No antigen is known for it.

The sequenced material came from blood. This chain uses TRBV7-2 with TRBJ2-5; D may be TRBD1 (5 bases). The origin of this receptor is a woman aged 18 to 35 with Graves' ophthalmopathy. The CDR3 is CASSRQGGQETQYF. CDR3 coding DNA: TGTGCCAGCAGCCGCCAGGGTGGCCAAGAGACCCAGTACTTC.